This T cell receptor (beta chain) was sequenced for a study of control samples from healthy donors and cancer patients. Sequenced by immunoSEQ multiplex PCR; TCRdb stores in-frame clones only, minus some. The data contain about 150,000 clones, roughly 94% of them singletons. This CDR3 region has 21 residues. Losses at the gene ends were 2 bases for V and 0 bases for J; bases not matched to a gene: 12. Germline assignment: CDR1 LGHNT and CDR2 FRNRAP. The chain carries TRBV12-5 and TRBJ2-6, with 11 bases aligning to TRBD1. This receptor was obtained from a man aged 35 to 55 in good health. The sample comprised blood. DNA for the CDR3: TGTGCTAGTGGTTTGATGGGAGGGACAGGGGGATCCTACTCTGGGGCCAACGTCCTGACTTTC. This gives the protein CASGLMGGTGGSYSGANVLTF.